Below are 28 T cell receptor beta chains sequenced from a single sample in a study of cytomegalovirus exposure and HLA in healthy donors. The PCR was carried out with 60 Vbeta primers and 13 Jbeta primers. Using immunoSEQ multiplex PCR, the repertoire was profiled, and TCRdb retains in-frame clones only, with some absent. Among approximately 120,000 clones listed, approximately 80% were seen once. Material: PBMCs. These receptors all come from a man between 25 and 39 years old in good health and CMV-seropositive.

The chain employs TRBV15 and TRBJ1-4; TRBD1 aligns across 7 bases. V was clipped by 0 bases and J by 10 bases; unmatched bases: 11. CDR1 LNHNV and CDR2 YYDKDF come from the germline V gene (reference sequence). The CDR3 has 16 residues. CDR3 DNA sequence: TGTGCCACCAGCAGAGATTACGGGCAGGGGGTGGGAAAACTGTTTTTT. Translating it yields CATSRDYGQGVGKLFF.

This sequence joins TRBV10-1 and TRBJ2-1; 10 nucleotides match TRBD2. The CDR3 consists of 15 residues. V shed 3 bases, J shed 7 bases, and the junction held 6 bases outside the gene matches. Germline CDR1 reads WNHNN; CDR2 reads SYGVQD (reference sequence). The CDR3 reads CASSESGRAGNEQFF. As DNA, the CDR3 is TGCGCCAGCAGTGAAAGCGGGAGGGCCGGGAATGAGCAGTTCTTC.

Regarding this clone: Mismatch with germline at one junction end may stem from a read error. The rearrangement links TRBV15 to TRBJ2-7; D is unresolved. The CDR3 runs 12 residues. Germline V gives CDR1 LNHNV, CDR2 YYDKDF (reference sequence). CDR3 DNA sequence: TGTGCTACCAGCAGAGACCGGGACGAGCAGTACTTC. Protein: CATSRDRDEQYF.

V gene TRBV29-1 combines with J gene TRBJ2-5; 9 bases are shared with TRBD1. The J call may be incorrect, as the DNA end agrees better with TRBJ2-7. Germline loops: CDR1 SQVTM, CDR2 ANQGSEA. The CDR3 contains 15 residues. The CDR3 DNA is TGCAGCGTTCGCGAGGGACAGGGTAGAATCTACGAGCAGTACTTC. Protein sequence: CSVREGQGRIYEQYF.

The rearrangement joins TRBV9 to TRBJ1-2, with 9 nucleotides matching TRBD1. This CDR3 has 15 residues. The V segment lost 2 bases and the J segment 5 bases; nucleotides outside the gene matches: 7. Per the germline V gene, CDR1 is SGDLS and CDR2 is YYNGEE. CDR3 in DNA: TGTGCCAGCAGCGTCCGGGACAGGGCACTTTATGGCTACACCTTC. Protein: CASSVRDRALYGYTF.

This clone was seen once. The chain carries TRBV4-2 and TRBJ1-4; D is ambiguous. Germline CDR1 is LGHNA and CDR2 is YNFKEQ. The V end was cut by 0 bases, the J end by 8 bases, with 13 bases between. The CDR3 totals 15 residues. CDR3: CASSQDERAAEKLFF. In DNA form, the CDR3 reads TGTGCCAGCAGCCAAGATGAACGTGCGGCCGAAAAACTGTTTTTT.

The chain carries TRBV18 and TRBJ1-1; D gene ambiguous. The germline CDR1 and CDR2 sequences are KGHSH and LQKENI. The ends were cut back, 0 bases at V and 10 bases at J, with 12 bases in the middle. The CDR3 has 13 residues. The chain's CDR3 is CASSPPNGERAFF. The CDR3 DNA is TGTGCCAGCTCACCACCAAACGGGGAGCGAGCTTTCTTT. Full variable domain (rest looked up from reference TRBV18 and TRBJ1-1): NAGVMQNPRHLVRRRGQEARLRCSPMKGHSHVYWYRQLPEEGLKFMVYLQKENIIDESGMPKERFSAEFPKEGPSILRIQQVVRGDSAAYFCASSPPNGERAFFGQGTRLTVV.

The chain recombines TRBV19 with TRBJ1-1; TRBD1 aligns across 7 bases. This CDR3 is built from 15 residues. After removal of 6 bases from V and 0 bases from J, the junction contained 7 bases not matched to a gene. Germline loops: CDR1 LNHDA, CDR2 SQIVND (reference sequence). The DNA of the CDR3 is TGTGCCAGTAGCCTACAGGGGAACATGAACACTGAAGCTTTCTTT. Encoded protein: CASSLQGNMNTEAFF.

The chain links TRBV30 to TRBJ2-7, with D possibly being TRBD1 (5 bases). The germline gives CDR1 GTSNPN, CDR2 SVGIG (reference sequence). This CDR3 region has 15 residues. V was cut by 7 bases and J by 4 bases, with 23 bases left in between. The CDR3 DNA sequence: TGTGCCTCTTCAGTGGACCAGGGAACCCTATACGAGCAGTACTTC. Amino acid sequence: CASSVDQGTLYEQYF.

The chain has TRBV2 and TRBJ2-5; 8 bases align to TRBD1. The CDR3 has 14 amino acids. In germline, CDR1 is SNHLY, CDR2 FYNNEI. Trimming at V came to 7 bases and at J to 5 bases, leaving 9 bases not matched to a gene. The CDR3 protein is CASTDRGQGETQYF. CDR3 bases: TGTGCCAGCACCGACAGGGGCCAGGGGGAGACCCAGTACTTC.

This clone came up once. The rearrangement links TRBV9 to TRBJ2-7; 13 bases align to TRBD2. Germline CDR1 reads SGDLS; CDR2 reads YYNGEE. The CDR3 length is 16 residues. After removal of 3 bases from V and 7 bases from J, the junction contained 10 bases not matched to a gene. Here the CDR3 DNA reads TGTGCCAGCAGCGCCGGAACTAGCGGGAGGGTGAGTGAGCAGTACTTC. This translates into CASSAGTSGRVSEQYF.

The sample holds a few counts of this clone. The genes are TRBV4-3 and TRBJ2-2; 13 bases align to TRBD2. There are 18 residues in the CDR3. Per the germline V gene, CDR1 is LGHNA and CDR2 is YSLEER. Trimming cost V 0 bases and J 5 bases; bases outside gene matches: 6. This chain's CDR3 is CASSQDWTSGRGTGELFF. The CDR3 region has the DNA TGCGCCAGCAGCCAAGATTGGACTAGCGGGAGAGGGACCGGGGAGCTGTTTTTT.

This clone was picked up one time. The rearrangement links TRBV6-5 to TRBJ1-1; D might be TRBD1 (6 bases). V was clipped by 6 bases and J by 1 base, with 12 bases between them. Germline values: CDR1 MNHEY, CDR2 SVGAGI. The CDR3 contains 14 residues. CDR3 in DNA: TGTGCCAGCAGCCGAGGACAGACGAACACTGAAGCTTTCTTT. Translating it yields CASSRGQTNTEAFF.

The chain has TRBV1 and TRBJ2-5; TRBD2, the table's D call, lacks a check against the DNA. TRBV1 is a pseudogene locus. This CDR3 contains 20 residues. CDR3 region: CTSSPPRLAGDPEYQETQYF. As DNA, the CDR3 is TGCACCAGCAGCCCCCCAAGACTAGCGGGAGATCCAGAGTACCAAGAGACCCAGTACTTC.

Here the CDR3 DNA reads TGTGCCAGCTCACCAACCGGGAACAACAATCAGCCCCAGCATTTT. Its protein product is CASSPTGNNNQPQHF. V usage is TRBV18 and J usage is TRBJ1-5; no reliable D call. Per germline, CDR1 KGHSH and CDR2 LQKENI. The CDR3 is 15 amino acids. Trimming cost V 2 bases and J 3 bases, with 11 bases left between them. The whole variable domain, remainder taken from reference TRBV18 and TRBJ1-5, is NAGVMQNPRHLVRRRGQEARLRCSPMKGHSHVYWYRQLPEEGLKFMVYLQKENIIDESGMPKERFSAEFPKEGPSILRIQQVVRGDSAAYFCASSPTGNNNQPQHFGDGTRLSIL.

The V gene is TRBV7-8, the J gene TRBJ2-7; 8 bases align to TRBD1. CDR3 length equals 15 residues. V lost 5 bases and J lost 2; bases outside the gene matches: 8. Germline V CDR1 and CDR2: SGHVS, FQNEAQ. CDR3 sequence (DNA): TGTGCCAGCAGCCCACTGGGACAGGTACCCTACGAGCAGTACTTC. Residues: CASSPLGQVPYEQYF.

V and J are TRBV7-3 and TRBJ2-7; 7 positions match TRBD1. The CDR3 spans 14 residues. V lost 5 bases to trimming and J lost 0 bases; unmatched junction nucleotides: 4. Germline V CDR1 and CDR2: SGHTA, FQGTGA. The CDR3 protein is CASSPGQNSYEQYF. For the CDR3, the DNA is TGTGCCAGCAGCCCGGGACAGAACTCCTACGAGCAGTACTTC.

This clone was recorded a few times. In DNA form, the CDR3 reads TGCGCCAGCAGTGAGCTGGAGTCAGAGACTGAAGCTTTCTTT. Translated, it gives CASSELESETEAFF. J is TRBJ1-1 and V is TRBV10-2; D remains unclear. Germline V gene data show CDR1 as WSHSY and CDR2 as SAAADI. This CDR3 has 14 amino acids. V lost 2 bases, J lost 5 bases, and 12 bases lay in between.

The chain employs TRBV6-5 and TRBJ1-3; D not certain. This CDR3 comprises 15 residues. Trimming shortened V by 6 bases and J by 0 bases, and 12 bases separated the two germline ends. Germline loops: CDR1 MNHEY, CDR2 SVGAGI. For the CDR3, the DNA is TGTGCCAGCAGAGAAAGTGTAGACTCTGGAAACACCATATATTTT. It encodes CASRESVDSGNTIYF.

The chain recombines TRBV5-1 with TRBJ2-6; the match to TRBD2 covers 14 bases. CDR3 size: 16 residues. Germline CDR1 reads SGHRS; CDR2 reads YFSETQ. The junction had 1 base not matched to a gene; V was cut back by 6 bases and J by 2 bases. The DNA of the CDR3 is TGCGCCAGCACGGGACTAGCGGGAGCTGGGGCCAACGTCCTGACTTTC. Translation: CASTGLAGAGANVLTF.

The rearrangement links TRBV6-5 to TRBJ1-1; D not resolved. Deletions cut 7 bases from V and 4 bases from J, with 10 bases between. There are 12 residues in the CDR3. Germline V gives CDR1 MNHEY, CDR2 SVGAGI. This CDR3 reads CASNGFSTEAFF. The CDR3 region has the DNA TGTGCCAGCAATGGTTTTAGCACTGAAGCTTTCTTT.

The chain employs TRBV28 and TRBJ2-1, with TRBD2 identical over 11 bases. The CDR3 is made up of 17 amino acids. Looked up from germline, CDR1 is MDHEN and CDR2 is SYDVKM. Trimming cost V 8 bases and J 2 bases; bases outside gene matches: 11. The CDR3: CASLTSGTSLAYNEQFF. The DNA of the CDR3 is TGTGCCAGCCTGACTAGCGGGACCTCACTCGCCTACAATGAGCAGTTCTTC. The full variable domain, its missing parts supplied by reference TRBV28 and TRBJ2-1, is DVKVTQSSRYLVKRTGEKVFLECVQDMDHENMFWYRQDPGLGLRLIYFSYDVKMKEKGDIPEGYSVSREKKERFSLILESASTNQTSMYLCASLTSGTSLAYNEQFFGPGTRLTVL.

The chain joins TRBV27 to TRBJ2-3; a possible D gene is TRBD1 (5 bases). Between the trimmed V and J ends, which lost 6 bases and 0 bases, there was a span of 13 bases. This CDR3 is built from 15 residues. CDR1 is MNHEY, CDR2 SMNVEV, per germline (reference sequence). The CDR3 protein is CASRRQTASTDTQYF. The CDR3 DNA follows: TGTGCCAGCAGAAGACAGACAGCAAGCACAGATACGCAGTATTTT.

The chain carries TRBV5-5 and TRBJ2-3, with a possible D match to TRBD2 (5 bases). V dropped 0 bases and J dropped 7 bases, with 18 bases sitting between them. The CDR3 consists of 16 residues. From germline, CDR1 is SGHKS and CDR2 YYEKEE (reference sequence). The CDR3 is CASSLESRVWGNTQYF. CDR3 DNA: TGTGCCAGCAGCTTGGAGTCGAGGGTGTGGGGAAATACGCAGTATTTT.

This clone was found once. The chain uses TRBV29-1 and TRBJ1-1; the match to TRBD1 covers 8 bases. The trim removed 6 bases at V and 1 base at J, leaving 4 bases unmatched. The CDR3 has 13 residues. CDR1 SQVTM and CDR2 ANQGSEA come from the germline V gene. CDR3 protein: CSVGQGRNTEAFF. The CDR3 DNA reads TGCAGCGTCGGACAGGGTAGGAACACTGAAGCTTTCTTT.

The rearrangement joins TRBV28 to TRBJ2-1; 7 bases are shared with TRBD2. The trim removed 2 bases at V and 2 bases at J, leaving 3 bases unmatched. The CDR3 is made up of 15 amino acids. Per the germline V gene, CDR1 is MDHEN and CDR2 is SYDVKM. CDR3 residues: CASSLGGGTYNEQFF. DNA of the CDR3: TGTGCCAGCAGTTTAGGCGGGGGAACCTACAATGAGCAGTTCTTC.

Concerning this clone: Sequence at one end of the junction differs from germline and may be a read error. The chain is built from TRBV28 and TRBJ2-1; D call uncertain. The CDR3 runs 13 residues. Germline loops: CDR1 MDHEN, CDR2 SYDVKM. The CDR3 coding sequence is TGTACCAGCAGCTACCTACCAGCGCGTGAGCAGTTCTTC. Its translation is CTSSYLPAREQFF. Using reference TRBV28 and TRBJ2-1 for the parts outside the CDR3, the full variable domain is DVKVTQSSRYLVKRTGEKVFLECVQDMDHENMFWYRQDPGLGLRLIYFSYDVKMKEKGDIPEGYSVSREKKERFSLILESASTNQTSMYLCTSSYLPAREQFFGPGTRLTVL.

The rearrangement joins TRBV4-3 to TRBJ2-1; D is perhaps TRBD2 (6 bases). V was clipped by 1 base and J by 2 bases, with 12 bases between them. The CDR3 has 16 amino acids. The germline V gene has CDR1 LGHNA and CDR2 YSLEER. Written as DNA, the CDR3 is TGCGCCAGCAGCCAAGGCGGCGGAGGGCCCTACAATGAGCAGTTCTTC. This sequence encodes CASSQGGGGPYNEQFF.